Presented here are 7 T cell receptor beta chains from one specimen sequenced in a study of blood T cells in healthy people across ages (dated by TCRdb to between 2014 and 2016). Libraries were built with 5' RACE. The sequencing machine was an Illumina HiSeq 2500. A second PCR of about 7 to 12 cycles was run with a J-beta primer mix and a sample-barcoded 5' primer. Using fastp trimming at Q25 and MiXCR clonotype assembly, TCRdb reanalyzed the public sequencing data and kept in-frame beta chains. Rows with a matching CDR3 protein are joined into one entry that keeps the most common DNA and genes. The sample has around 1,700,000 distinct CDR3 sequences on record, roughly 27% of them singletons. The top ten clonotypes cover roughly 8.2% of the sample. The material sequenced was blood. The source is a woman in her 30s in good health.

This clonotype was detected a few times. The chain has TRBV7-9 and TRBJ2-5; 7 bases agree with TRBD2. The CDR3 runs to 15 residues. The germline V gene encodes CDR1 SEHNR and CDR2 FQNEAQ (reference sequence). The V and J ends lost 6 bases and 11 bases, in that order; junction bases with no gene match: 18. The CDR3, as DNA: TGTGCCAGCAGTCCGCCGACTGGCGGGAGTAATGAGCAGTACTTC. This sequence encodes CASSPPTGGSNEQYF.

In its sample, this clonotype was seen a few times. The chain couples TRBV7-2 to TRBJ2-4; D is ambiguous. CDR3 size: 15 residues. Germline CDR1 reads SGHTA; CDR2 reads FQGNSA. The V and J ends lost 5 bases and 0 bases respectively, with 11 bases between them. CDR3 DNA: TGTGCCAGCAGCCTAGGGATCGCAGCCAAAAACATTCAGTACTTC. This sequence encodes CASSLGIAAKNIQYF.

J is TRBJ1-2 and V is TRBV15; D is ambiguous. V was shortened by 3 bases and J by 4 bases, with 6 bases between the two germline ends. The germline V gene encodes CDR1 LNHNV and CDR2 YYDKDF (reference sequence). The CDR3 sequence is 12 residues long. The CDR3 DNA reads as TGTGCCACCAGCAGCCAATTCTATGGCTACACCTTC. It is translated as CATSSQFYGYTF.

The chain employs TRBV6-1 and TRBJ1-1, with D tentatively TRBD1 (5 bases). Germline lookup yields CDR1 MNHNS and CDR2 SASEGT. The CDR3 is made up of 12 amino acids. V lost 11 bases to trimming and J lost 0 bases, with 10 bases between them. DNA of the CDR3: TGTGCCGGGGGACTTCTGAACACTGAAGCTTTCTTT. Translation: CAGGLLNTEAFF.

This chain joins TRBV15 and TRBJ1-2, with D unresolved. The V end was cut by 5 bases, the J end by 7 bases, with 20 bases between. Germline V gene sequence: CDR1 LNHNV, CDR2 YYDKDF (reference sequence). This CDR3 is built from 15 residues. In DNA, the CDR3 is TGTGCCACCAGCCCACCGAAATCCTCTGACTTTGGCTACACCTTC. As protein: CATSPPKSSDFGYTF.

This clonotype showed up just a few times. This chain links TRBV28 with TRBJ2-1; 8 nucleotides align to TRBD1. With V trimmed by 7 bases and J by 9 bases, 11 bases remained unmatched. CDR3 length: 14 amino acids. Germline V gives CDR1 MDHEN, CDR2 SYDVKM. The CDR3, as DNA: TGTGCCAGCACCCCAGGACAGGGAAGAGGTGAGCAGTTCTTC. Its protein is CASTPGQGRGEQFF.

V usage is TRBV7-9 and J usage is TRBJ1-3; TRBD1 aligns across 10 bases. This CDR3 has 16 amino acids. V lost 0 bases and J lost 2; bases outside the gene matches: 1. CDR1 is SEHNR, CDR2 FQNEAQ, per germline (reference sequence). The CDR3 is CASSLAGQGTGNTIYF. The CDR3 DNA reads TGTGCCAGCAGCTTAGCGGGACAGGGGACTGGAAACACCATATATTTT.